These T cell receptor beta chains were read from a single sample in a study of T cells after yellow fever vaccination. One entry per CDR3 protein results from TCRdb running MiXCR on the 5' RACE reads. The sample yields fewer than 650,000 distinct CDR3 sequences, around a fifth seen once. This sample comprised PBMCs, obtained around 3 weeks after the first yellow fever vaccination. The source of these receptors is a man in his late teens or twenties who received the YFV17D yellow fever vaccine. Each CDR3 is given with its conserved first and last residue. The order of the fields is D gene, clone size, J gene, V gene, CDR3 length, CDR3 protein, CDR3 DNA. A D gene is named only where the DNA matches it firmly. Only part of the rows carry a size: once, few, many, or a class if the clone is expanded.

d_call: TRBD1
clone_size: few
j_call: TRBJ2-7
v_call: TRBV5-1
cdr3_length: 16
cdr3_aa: CASSSRTGSVHYEQYF
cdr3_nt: TGCGCCAGCAGCTCCCGGACAGGATCGGTCCACTACGAGCAGTACTTC

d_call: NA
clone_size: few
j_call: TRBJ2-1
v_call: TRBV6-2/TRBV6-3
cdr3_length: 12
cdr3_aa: CASSPGFHEQFF
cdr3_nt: TGTGCTAGCAGCCCGGGGTTTCATGAGCAGTTCTTC

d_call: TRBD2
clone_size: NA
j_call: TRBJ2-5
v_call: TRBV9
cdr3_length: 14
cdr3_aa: CASSVASGGLPQYF
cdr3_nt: TGTGCCAGCAGCGTAGCAAGCGGGGGCCTTCCCCAGTACTTC

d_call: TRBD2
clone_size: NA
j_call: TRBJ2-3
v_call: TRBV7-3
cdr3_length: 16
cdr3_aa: CASSLDGGATTDTQYF
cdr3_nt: TGTGCCAGCAGCCTTGACGGGGGGGCTACCACAGATACGCAGTATTTT

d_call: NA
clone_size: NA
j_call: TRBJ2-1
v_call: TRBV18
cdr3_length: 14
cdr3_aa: CASSRQATRNEQFF
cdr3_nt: TGTGCCAGCTCCCGACAGGCAACTAGGAATGAGCAGTTCTTC

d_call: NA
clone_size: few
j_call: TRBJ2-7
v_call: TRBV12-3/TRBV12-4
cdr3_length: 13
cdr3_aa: CASSTHRNYEQYF
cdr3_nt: TGTGCCAGCAGTACTCACCGAAACTACGAGCAGTACTTC

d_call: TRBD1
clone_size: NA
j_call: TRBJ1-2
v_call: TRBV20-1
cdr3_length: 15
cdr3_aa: CSARDQGGSNYGYTF
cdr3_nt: TGCAGTGCTAGAGATCAGGGGGGGTCTAACTATGGCTACACCTTC

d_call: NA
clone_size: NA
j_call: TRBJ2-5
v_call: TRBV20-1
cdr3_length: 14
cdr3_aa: CSATWTVLSETQYF
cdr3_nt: TGCAGTGCTACCTGGACAGTCCTTTCGGAGACCCAGTACTTC

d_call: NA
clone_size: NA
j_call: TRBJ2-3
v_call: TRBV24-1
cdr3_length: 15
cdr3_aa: CATSEGGFSTDTQYF
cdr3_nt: TGTGCCACCAGTGAGGGGGGCTTTTCCACAGATACGCAGTATTTT

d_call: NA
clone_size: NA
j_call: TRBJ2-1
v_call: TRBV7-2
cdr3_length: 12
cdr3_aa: CASSRRESEQFF
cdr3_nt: TGTGCCAGCAGCCGCCGAGAGAGCGAGCAGTTCTTC

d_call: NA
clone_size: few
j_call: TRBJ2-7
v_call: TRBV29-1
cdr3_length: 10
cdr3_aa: CSVGQGQQYF
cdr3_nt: TGCAGCGTTGGTCAGGGCCAGCAGTACTTC

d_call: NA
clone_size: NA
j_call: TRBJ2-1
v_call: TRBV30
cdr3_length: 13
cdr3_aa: CAWSVRAGGEQFF
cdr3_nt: TGTGCCTGGAGTGTACGGGCCGGGGGAGAGCAGTTCTTC

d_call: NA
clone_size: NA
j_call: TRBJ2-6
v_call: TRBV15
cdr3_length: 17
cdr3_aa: CATSRWGGFEGANVLTF
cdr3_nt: TGTGCCACCAGCCGGTGGGGGGGCTTCGAGGGTGCCAACGTCCTGACTTTC

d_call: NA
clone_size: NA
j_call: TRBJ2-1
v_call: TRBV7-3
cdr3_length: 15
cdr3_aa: CASSFAGNSYNEQFF
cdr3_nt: TGTGCCAGCAGCTTCGCCGGGAACTCCTACAATGAGCAGTTCTTC

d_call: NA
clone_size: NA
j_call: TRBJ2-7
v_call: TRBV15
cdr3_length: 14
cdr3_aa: CATSTATSSYEQYF
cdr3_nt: TGTGCCACCAGCACAGCGACTAGCTCCTACGAGCAGTACTTC

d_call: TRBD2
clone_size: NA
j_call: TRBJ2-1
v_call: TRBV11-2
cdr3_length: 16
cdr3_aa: CASSLTAGGSYNEQFF
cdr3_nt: TGTGCCAGCAGCTTGACCGCGGGGGGGTCATACAATGAGCAGTTCTTC

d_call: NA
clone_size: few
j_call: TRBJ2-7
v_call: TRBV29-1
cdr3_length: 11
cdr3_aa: CSADTDYEQYF
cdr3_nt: TGCAGCGCGGACACCGACTACGAGCAGTACTTC

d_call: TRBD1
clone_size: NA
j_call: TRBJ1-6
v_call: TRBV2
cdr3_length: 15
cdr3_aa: CASSAGTGDNSPLHF
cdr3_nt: TGTGCCAGCTCCGCCGGGACAGGGGATAATTCACCCCTCCACTTT

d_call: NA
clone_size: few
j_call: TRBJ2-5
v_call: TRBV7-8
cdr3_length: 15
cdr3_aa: CASSPTVGLKETQYF
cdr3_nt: TGTGCCAGCAGCCCCACGGTGGGTCTTAAAGAGACCCAGTACTTC

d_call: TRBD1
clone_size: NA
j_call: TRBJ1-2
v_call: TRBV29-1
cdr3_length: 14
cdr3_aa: CSVDPGTAGYGYTF
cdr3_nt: TGCAGCGTAGATCCCGGGACAGCGGGCTATGGCTACACCTTC

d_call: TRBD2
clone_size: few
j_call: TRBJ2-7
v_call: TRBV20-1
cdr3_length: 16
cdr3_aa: CSARDDLAGGVYEQYF
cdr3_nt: TGCAGTGCTAGAGATGATTTAGCGGGGGGGGTCTACGAGCAGTACTTC

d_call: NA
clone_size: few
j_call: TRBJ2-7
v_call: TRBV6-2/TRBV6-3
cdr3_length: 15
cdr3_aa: CASSYEGGDLYEQYF
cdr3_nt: TGTGCCAGCAGTTACGAGGGGGGAGACTTATACGAGCAGTACTTC

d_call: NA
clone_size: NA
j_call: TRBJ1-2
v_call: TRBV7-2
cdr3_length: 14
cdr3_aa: CASSPRQDGYGYTF
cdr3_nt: TGTGCCAGCAGCCCCCGACAGGATGGCTATGGCTACACCTTC

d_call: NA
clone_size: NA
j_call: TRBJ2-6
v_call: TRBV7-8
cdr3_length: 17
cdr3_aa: CASSLQRGSSGANVLTF
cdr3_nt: TGTGCCAGCAGCCTCCAGAGGGGTAGCTCTGGGGCCAACGTCCTGACTTTC

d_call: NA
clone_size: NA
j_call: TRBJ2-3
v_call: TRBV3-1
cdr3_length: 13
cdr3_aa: CASSQLSLDTQYF
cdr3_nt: TGTGCCAGCAGCCAACTCAGTCTTGATACGCAGTATTTT

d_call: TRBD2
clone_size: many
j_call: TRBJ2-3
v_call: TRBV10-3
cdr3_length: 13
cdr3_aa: CAIGPAGEDTQYF
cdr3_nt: TGTGCCATCGGCCCAGCGGGGGAGGATACGCAGTATTTT

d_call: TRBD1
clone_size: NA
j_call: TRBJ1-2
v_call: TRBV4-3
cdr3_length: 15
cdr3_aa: CASSHPGQANYGYTF
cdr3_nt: TGCGCCAGCAGCCACCCGGGACAGGCTAACTATGGCTACACCTTC

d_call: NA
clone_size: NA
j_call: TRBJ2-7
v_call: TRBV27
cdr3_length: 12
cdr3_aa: CASRQGSNEQYF
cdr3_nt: TGTGCCAGCAGACAGGGTTCTAACGAGCAGTACTTC

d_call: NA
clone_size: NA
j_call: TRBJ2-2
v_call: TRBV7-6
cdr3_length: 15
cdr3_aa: CASSIPKGHTGELFF
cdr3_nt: TGTGCCAGCAGCATACCCAAAGGACACACCGGGGAGCTGTTTTTT

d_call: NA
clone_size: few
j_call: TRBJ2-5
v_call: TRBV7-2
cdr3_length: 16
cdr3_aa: CASSSTLAAYQETQYF
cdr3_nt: TGTGCCAGCAGCTCGACTTTAGCGGCGTACCAAGAGACCCAGTACTTC

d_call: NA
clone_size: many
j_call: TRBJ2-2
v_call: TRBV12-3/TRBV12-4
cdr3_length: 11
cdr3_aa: CASSFLGELFF
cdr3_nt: TGTGCCAGCAGTTTCCTCGGGGAGCTGTTTTTT

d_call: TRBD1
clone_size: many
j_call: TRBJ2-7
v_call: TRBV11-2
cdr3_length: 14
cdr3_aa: CASSLQGAVYEQYF
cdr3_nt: TGTGCCAGCAGCTTACAGGGGGCAGTTTACGAGCAGTACTTC

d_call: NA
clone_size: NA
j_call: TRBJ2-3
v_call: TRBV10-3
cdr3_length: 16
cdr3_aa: CAISEGWALSTDTQYF
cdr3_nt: TGTGCCATCAGTGAAGGATGGGCACTAAGCACAGATACGCAGTATTTT

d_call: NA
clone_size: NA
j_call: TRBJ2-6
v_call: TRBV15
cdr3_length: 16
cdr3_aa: CATSVGQLSGANVLTF
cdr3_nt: TGTGCCACCAGCGTTGGACAACTCTCTGGGGCCAACGTCCTGACTTTC

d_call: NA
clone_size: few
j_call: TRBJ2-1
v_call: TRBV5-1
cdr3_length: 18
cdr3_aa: CASSLRGPGAVGEDEQFF
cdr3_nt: TGCGCCAGCAGCTTGAGAGGACCGGGGGCGGTGGGTGAGGATGAGCAGTTCTTC

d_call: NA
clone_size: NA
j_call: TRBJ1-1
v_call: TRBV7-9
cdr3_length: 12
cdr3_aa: CASLGMKSEAFF
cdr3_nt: TGTGCCAGCCTCGGAATGAAGTCTGAAGCTTTCTTT

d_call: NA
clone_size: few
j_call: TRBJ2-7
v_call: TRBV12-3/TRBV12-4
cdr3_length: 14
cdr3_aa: CASSLGSRGHEQYF
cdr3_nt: TGTGCCAGCAGTTTAGGTAGCAGGGGCCACGAGCAGTACTTC

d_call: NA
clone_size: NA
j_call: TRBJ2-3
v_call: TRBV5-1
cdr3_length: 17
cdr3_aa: CASSLSLGNPSTDTQYF
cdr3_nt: TGCGCCAGCTCCTTGTCCCTGGGGAACCCTAGCACAGATACGCAGTATTTT

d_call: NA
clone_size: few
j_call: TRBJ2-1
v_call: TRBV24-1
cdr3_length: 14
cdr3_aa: CATSLRGSYNEQFF
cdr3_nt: TGTGCCACCAGTCTGCGGGGCTCCTACAATGAGCAGTTCTTC

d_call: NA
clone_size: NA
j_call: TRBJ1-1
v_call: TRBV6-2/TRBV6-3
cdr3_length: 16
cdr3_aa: CASRRYRDLMNTEAFF
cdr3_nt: TGTGCCAGCAGACGATACAGGGATCTCATGAACACTGAAGCTTTCTTT

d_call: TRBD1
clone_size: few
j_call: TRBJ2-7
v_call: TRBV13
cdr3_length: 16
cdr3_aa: CASSLYTGQGPYEQYF
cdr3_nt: TGTGCCAGCAGCTTATACACGGGACAGGGGCCCTACGAGCAGTACTTC

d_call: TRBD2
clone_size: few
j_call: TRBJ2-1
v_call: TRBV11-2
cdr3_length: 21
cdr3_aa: CASSGSGLAGGLPFMYNEQFF
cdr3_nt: TGTGCCAGCAGTGGGTCCGGACTAGCGGGGGGGCTCCCCTTTATGTACAATGAGCAGTTCTTC

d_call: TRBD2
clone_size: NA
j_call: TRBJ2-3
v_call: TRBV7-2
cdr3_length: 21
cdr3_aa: CASSLAPPMGLAGPSTDTQYF
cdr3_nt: TGTGCCAGCAGCTTAGCCCCCCCGATGGGACTAGCGGGGCCTAGCACAGATACGCAGTATTTT

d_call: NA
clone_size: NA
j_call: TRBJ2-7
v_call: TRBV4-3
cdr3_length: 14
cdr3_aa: CASSQDRYGIEQYF
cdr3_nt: TGCGCCAGCAGCCAAGATCGATATGGTATCGAGCAGTACTTC

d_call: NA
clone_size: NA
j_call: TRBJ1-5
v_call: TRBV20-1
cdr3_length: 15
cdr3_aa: CSAIWAGDSNQPQHF
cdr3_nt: TGCAGTGCTATTTGGGCAGGGGATAGCAATCAGCCCCAGCATTTT

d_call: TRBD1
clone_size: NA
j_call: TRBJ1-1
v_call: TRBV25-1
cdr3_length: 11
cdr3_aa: CASSDRVEAFF
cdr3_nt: TGTGCCAGCAGCGACAGGGTTGAAGCTTTCTTT

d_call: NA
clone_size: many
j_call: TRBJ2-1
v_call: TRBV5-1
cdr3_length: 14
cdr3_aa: CASSLWGPGNEQFF
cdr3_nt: TGCGCCAGCAGCTTGTGGGGGCCAGGAAATGAGCAGTTCTTC

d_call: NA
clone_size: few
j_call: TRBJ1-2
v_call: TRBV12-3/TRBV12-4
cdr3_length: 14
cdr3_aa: CASKSSGGNYGYTF
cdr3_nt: TGTGCCAGCAAAAGCTCTGGGGGGAACTATGGCTACACCTTC

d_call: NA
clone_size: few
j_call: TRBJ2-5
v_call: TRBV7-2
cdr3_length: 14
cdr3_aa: CASSVVAGQETQYF
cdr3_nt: TGTGCCAGCAGCGTAGTGGCGGGTCAAGAGACCCAGTACTTC

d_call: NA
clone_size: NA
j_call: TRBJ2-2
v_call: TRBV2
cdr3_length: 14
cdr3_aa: CASSRTIFTGELFF
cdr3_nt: TGTGCCAGCAGTAGAACCATATTCACCGGGGAGCTGTTTTTT

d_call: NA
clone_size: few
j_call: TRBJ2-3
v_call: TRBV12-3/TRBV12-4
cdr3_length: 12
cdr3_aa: CATLMRGDTQYF
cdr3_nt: TGTGCCACCCTCATGAGGGGAGATACGCAGTATTTT

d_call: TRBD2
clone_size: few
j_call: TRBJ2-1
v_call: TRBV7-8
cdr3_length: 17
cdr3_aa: CASSYIFSGGPYNEQFF
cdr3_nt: TGTGCCAGCAGTTATATCTTTAGCGGGGGGCCCTACAATGAGCAGTTCTTC

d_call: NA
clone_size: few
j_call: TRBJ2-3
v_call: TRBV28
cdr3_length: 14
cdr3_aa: CASRRPVPTDTQYF
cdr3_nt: TGTGCCAGCAGAAGGCCCGTCCCCACAGATACGCAGTATTTT

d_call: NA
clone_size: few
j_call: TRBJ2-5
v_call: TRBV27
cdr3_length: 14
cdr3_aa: CASRGGGLGETQYF
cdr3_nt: TGTGCCAGCAGGGGGGGGGGCTTAGGAGAGACCCAGTACTTC

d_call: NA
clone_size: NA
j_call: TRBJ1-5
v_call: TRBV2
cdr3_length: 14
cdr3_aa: CASSDDHRDQPQHF
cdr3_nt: TGTGCCAGCAGTGACGACCACAGGGATCAGCCCCAGCATTTT

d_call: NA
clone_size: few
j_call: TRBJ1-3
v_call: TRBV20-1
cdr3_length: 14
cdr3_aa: CSARAGAEGNTIYF
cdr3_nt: TGCAGTGCTAGAGCAGGGGCGGAGGGAAACACCATATATTTT

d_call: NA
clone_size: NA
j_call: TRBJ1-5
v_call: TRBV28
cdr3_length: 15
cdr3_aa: CASSFAGYSNQPQHF
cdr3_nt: TGTGCCAGCAGTTTTGCCGGATATAGCAATCAGCCCCAGCATTTT

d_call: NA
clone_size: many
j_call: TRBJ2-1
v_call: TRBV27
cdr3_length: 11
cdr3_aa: CASSLGVEQFF
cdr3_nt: TGTGCCAGCAGTTTAGGGGTTGAGCAGTTCTTC

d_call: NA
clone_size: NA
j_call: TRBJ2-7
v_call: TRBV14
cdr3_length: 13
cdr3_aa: CASSQGLGGERYF
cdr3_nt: TGTGCCAGCAGCCAAGGCTTGGGCGGCGAGCGGTACTTC